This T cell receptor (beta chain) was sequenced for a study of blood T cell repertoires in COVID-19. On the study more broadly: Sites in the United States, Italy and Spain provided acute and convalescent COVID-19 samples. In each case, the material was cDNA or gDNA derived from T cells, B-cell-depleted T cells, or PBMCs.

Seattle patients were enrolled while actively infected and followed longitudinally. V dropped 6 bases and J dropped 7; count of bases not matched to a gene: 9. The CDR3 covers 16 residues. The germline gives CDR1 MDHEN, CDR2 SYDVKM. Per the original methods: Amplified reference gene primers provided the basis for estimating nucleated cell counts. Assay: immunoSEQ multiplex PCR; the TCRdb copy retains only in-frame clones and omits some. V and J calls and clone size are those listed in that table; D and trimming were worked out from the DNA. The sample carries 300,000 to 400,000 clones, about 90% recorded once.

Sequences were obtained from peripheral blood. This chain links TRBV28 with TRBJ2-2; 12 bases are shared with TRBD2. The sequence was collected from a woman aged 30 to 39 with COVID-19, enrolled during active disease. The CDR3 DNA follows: TGTGCCAGCAGCCACTTACTAGCGGGAGGTATCGGGGAGCTGTTTTTT. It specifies CASSHLLAGGIGELFF.